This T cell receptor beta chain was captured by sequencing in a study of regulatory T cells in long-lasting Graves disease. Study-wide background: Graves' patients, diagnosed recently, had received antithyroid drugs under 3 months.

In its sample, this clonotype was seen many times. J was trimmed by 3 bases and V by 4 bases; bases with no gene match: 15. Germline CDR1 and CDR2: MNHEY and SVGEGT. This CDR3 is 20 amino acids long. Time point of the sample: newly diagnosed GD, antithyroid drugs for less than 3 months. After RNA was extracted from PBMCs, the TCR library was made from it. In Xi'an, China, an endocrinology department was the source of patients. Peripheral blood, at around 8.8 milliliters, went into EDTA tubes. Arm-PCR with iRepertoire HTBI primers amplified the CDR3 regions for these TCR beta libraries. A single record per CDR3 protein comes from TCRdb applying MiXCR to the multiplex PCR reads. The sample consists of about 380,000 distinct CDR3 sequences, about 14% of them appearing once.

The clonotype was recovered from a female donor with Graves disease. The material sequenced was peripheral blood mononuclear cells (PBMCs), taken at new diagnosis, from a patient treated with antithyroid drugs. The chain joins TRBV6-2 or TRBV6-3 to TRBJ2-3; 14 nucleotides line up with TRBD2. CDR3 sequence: CASSFSALGLAGDMTDTQYF. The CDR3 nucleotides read TGTGCCAGCAGTTTCTCAGCATTGGGACTAGCGGGAGACATGACAGATACGCAGTATTTT.